One and the same sample provided the 18 T cell receptor beta chains below, sequenced in a study of vaccination effects on CD4 cells after COVID-19. Upon completion of about 10 days in culture, CD4+ T cells were isolated. Every participant took two doses of the BNT162b2 or mRNA-1273 vaccine. Assay: immunoSEQ multiplex PCR; the TCRdb copy retains only in-frame clones and omits some. The sample gives about 66,000 clones, more than 60% of which show up once; about 2.4% is in the top ten. For these receptors, no antigen is known. The sequenced sample was CD4+ T cells from PBMCs cultured without peptide, obtained after COVID-19 vaccination. The receptors were gathered from a human donor who received a COVID-19 vaccine.

V and J are TRBV7-9 and TRBJ1-4, with 7 positions matching TRBD1. J gave up 1 base and V 5 bases, and 4 bases lay outside the gene matches. This CDR3 contains 15 residues. Germline V gives CDR1 SEHNR, CDR2 FQNEAQ (reference sequence). The CDR3 region is CASSLRQGTNEKLFF. CDR3 DNA sequence: TGTGCCAGCAGCCTCCGACAGGGAACTAATGAAAAACTGTTTTTT. The full variable domain, rest sourced from reference TRBV7-9 and TRBJ1-4, is DTGVSQNPRHKITKRGQNVTFRCDPISEHNRLYWYRQTLGQGPEFLTYFQNEAQLEKSRLLSDRFSAERPKGSFSTLEIQRTEQGDSAMYLCASSLRQGTNEKLFFGSGTQLSVL.

This clone was observed a handful of times. The V and J genes are TRBV7-3 and TRBJ2-2; tentative D call: TRBD2 (5 bases). V lost 1 base and J lost 0, with 9 bases in between. The CDR3 extends over 16 amino acids. Germline CDR1 reads SGHTA; CDR2 reads FQGTGA. Here the CDR3 reads CASSLMAGSNTGELFF. As DNA, the CDR3 is TGTGCCAGCAGCTTAATGGCGGGTTCGAACACCGGGGAGCTGTTTTTT.

In this sample, this clone turned up a few times. The J gene is TRBJ1-1, the V gene TRBV7-2, with D hard to call. The CDR3 has 12 amino acids. V lost 5 bases and J lost 6, with 10 bases in between. Germline V lookup: CDR1 SGHTA, CDR2 FQGNSA. CDR3 bases: TGTGCCAGCAGCGGTCGAATGGCTGAAGCTTTCTTT. This codes for CASSGRMAEAFF.

The V gene is TRBV7-9, the J gene TRBJ2-6; D not resolved. Trimming shortened V by 0 bases and J by 0 bases, and 6 bases separated the two germline ends. The CDR3 runs 16 residues. The V gene's germline CDR1 is SEHNR and CDR2 FQNEAQ (reference sequence). CDR3: CASSLARVSGANVLTF. CDR3 nucleotides: TGTGCCAGCAGCTTAGCTCGGGTCTCTGGGGCCAACGTCCTGACTTTC.

The chain uses TRBV15 and TRBJ2-5; 9 bases fit TRBD1. This CDR3 spans 16 amino acids. J was trimmed by 5 bases and V by 2 bases; bases with no gene match: 9. CDR1 and CDR2 from the germline V gene are LNHNV and YYDKDF (reference sequence). The CDR3 DNA sequence: TGTGCCACCAGCAGATCTTTACAGGGGGCGGGGGAGACCCAGTACTTC. Translating it yields CATSRSLQGAGETQYF.

The chain recombines TRBV6-5 with TRBJ1-4, with 8 bases fitting TRBD1. With 7 bases clipped from V and 4 bases from J, the junction kept 8 bases outside the gene matches. Germline V gene lookup returns CDR1 MNHEY and CDR2 SVGAGI. The CDR3 length is 15 residues. The DNA of the CDR3 is TGTGCCAGCACCCGAACGGGACAGGTTAATGAAAAACTGTTTTTT. Protein sequence: CASTRTGQVNEKLFF.

About this clone itself: Germline is not matched at one junction end, which may reflect a read error. The chain has TRBV14 and TRBJ1-6, with D unclear. Germline loops: CDR1 SGHDN, CDR2 FVKESK. CDR3 size: 12 residues. In nucleotides, the CDR3 is TGTGCCAGCAGCCAAGTAGGGTCACCCCTTCACTTT. Protein: CASSQVGSPLHF.

V gene TRBV18 combines with J gene TRBJ2-1; TRBD1 aligns across 9 bases. This CDR3 contains 14 residues. From germline, CDR1 is KGHSH and CDR2 LQKENI. Trimming removed 2 bases from V and 6 bases from J; junction bases left unmatched: 2. The CDR3 loop reads CASSPNRGLNEQFF. The CDR3 DNA follows: TGTGCCAGCTCACCAAACAGGGGGCTCAATGAGCAGTTCTTC.

V is TRBV30 and J is TRBJ2-2; D gene uncertain. Germline V gives CDR1 GTSNPN, CDR2 SVGIG (reference sequence). The CDR3 spans 14 residues. Trimming cost V 4 bases and J 1 base, with 10 bases left between them. CDR3 in amino acids: CAWKLSKNTGELFF. In DNA form, the CDR3 reads TGTGCCTGGAAATTAAGTAAGAACACCGGGGAGCTGTTTTTT.

The chain has TRBV6-4 and TRBJ2-2, with a tentative D call TRBD2 (6 bases). The germline V gene has CDR1 MRHNA and CDR2 SNTAGT. The V end was cut by 4 bases, the J end by 6 bases, with 9 bases between. This CDR3 has 13 amino acids. The CDR3 nucleotides read TGTGCCAGCAGTGCTTCGGGGGCCGGGGAGCTGTTTTTT. Translation gives CASSASGAGELFF.

The V gene is TRBV5-1, the J gene TRBJ2-1; D gene uncertain. The ends were cut back, 1 base at V and 0 bases at J, with 8 bases in the middle. The germline V gene encodes CDR1 SGHRS and CDR2 YFSETQ. The CDR3 is 15 amino acids. The CDR3 loop is CASSLSQPSYNEQFF. The CDR3 region has the DNA TGCGCCAGCAGCTTGTCGCAGCCCTCCTACAATGAGCAGTTCTTC.

This clone was observed many times. The chain combines TRBV4-1 with TRBJ1-3; the D is unclear. The CDR3 sequence is 13 residues long. The germline V gene encodes CDR1 MGHRA and CDR2 YSYEKL. Trimming left V 5 bases short and J 0 bases short, with 5 bases between. CDR3 protein: CASSASSGNTIYF. CDR3 coding DNA: TGCGCCAGCAGCGCCAGCTCTGGAAACACCATATATTTT.

This clone was observed once. In DNA, the CDR3 is TGTGCCAGTAGTATAGGACAGGGAAAAGATACGCAGTATTTT. Its translation: CASSIGQGKDTQYF. V is TRBV19 and J is TRBJ2-3; 7 nucleotides agree with TRBD1. CDR3 length: 14 amino acids. V shed 1 base and J 5 bases; nucleotides not matched to a gene: 3. Germline V lookup: CDR1 LNHDA, CDR2 SQIVND (reference sequence). The full variable domain, its missing parts supplied by reference TRBV19 and TRBJ2-3, is DGGITQSPKYLFRKEGQNVTLSCEQNLNHDAMYWYRQDPGQGLRLIYYSQIVNDFQKGDIAEGYSVSREKKESFPLTVTSAQKNPTAFYLCASSIGQGKDTQYFGPGTRLTVL.

J is TRBJ2-5 and V is TRBV3-1 (or the pseudogene TRBV3-2), with TRBD2 matching 9 bases. Germline assignment: CDR1 LGHDT and CDR2 YNNKEL (reference sequence). V trimming: 7 bases; J trimming: 3 bases; junction bases outside the gene matches: 9. This CDR3 is built from 15 residues. The CDR3 DNA reads TGTGCCAGCACCGGGGACGCTAGCGGGGAAGAGACCCAGTACTTC. It is translated as CASTGDASGEETQYF.

This chain joins TRBV6-2 or TRBV6-3 and TRBJ2-7, with TRBD2 matching 10 bases. Germline V lookup: CDR1 MNHEY, CDR2 SVGEGT. Germline trimming cut 5 bases from V and 4 bases from J; bases unmatched to any gene: 5. The CDR3 covers 14 residues. This CDR3 is CASSKLAGVYEQYV. In nucleotides, the CDR3 is TGTGCCAGCAGTAAGCTAGCGGGGGTTTACGAGCAGTACGTC.

This clone has more than one count but fewer than ten. The chain recombines TRBV18 with TRBJ1-1; D call uncertain. V lost 2 bases, J lost 4 bases, and 14 bases lay in between. CDR1 is KGHSH, CDR2 LQKENI, per germline. This CDR3 comprises 15 residues. In DNA form, the CDR3 reads TGTGCCAGCTCACCAATGGAGGCCATTGTCACTGAAGCTTTCTTT. This translates into CASSPMEAIVTEAFF.

V and J are TRBV5-8 and TRBJ2-3, with a weak D call TRBD1 (5 bases). The germline CDR1 and CDR2 sequences are SGHTS and YDEGEE. Trimming left V 7 bases short and J 1 base short, with 19 bases between. The CDR3 is 16 amino acids. CDR3 in amino acids: CASPGVPGYRTDTQYF. DNA of the CDR3: TGTGCCAGCCCAGGAGTTCCAGGGTATCGCACAGATACGCAGTATTTT.

The chain employs TRBV27 and TRBJ1-2, with 8 bases that match TRBD1. Looked up from germline, CDR1 is MNHEY and CDR2 is SMNVEV (reference sequence). This CDR3 comprises 16 residues. The ends lost 5 bases at V and 2 bases at J; junction bases unmatched: 10. In DNA form, the CDR3 reads TGTGCCAGCAGTCCCGGAGGACAGGGAAGGAACTATGGCTACACCTTC. It is translated as CASSPGGQGRNYGYTF.